The rows below give T cell receptor beta chains drawn from one sample of a study of T cell changes during pregnancy in multiple sclerosis. TCRdb's table, derived via immunoSEQ multiplex PCR, lists solely in-frame clones and lacks some. In the table there are under 130,000 clones, around nine tenths of which are singletons. The sample consisted of peripheral blood, taken after pregnancy. Every receptor here comes from a female donor with multiple sclerosis, enrolled in a pregnancy study. CDR3s include the opening cysteine and the closing phenylalanine or tryptophan. A D gene is named only where the DNA matches it firmly. Where a row states a size, it is once, few, many or the class of an expanded clone; other rows omit it.

j_gene	d_gene	abundance	v_gene	CDR3nt	CDR3aa
TRBJ1-5	.	.	TRBV7-2	TGTGCCAGCAGTCTAGCGGTATTGGGCAATCAGCCCCAGCATTTT	CASSLAVLGNQPQHF
TRBJ1-5	.	.	TRBV19	TGTGCCAGTAGAACAGGGTCGGGTAGCAATCAGCCCCAGCATTTT	CASRTGSGSNQPQHF
TRBJ1-1	TRBD1	.	TRBV9	TGTGCCAGCAGCGTGGAGGGGGCAAGAACTGAAGCTTTCTTT	CASSVEGARTEAFF
TRBJ2-7	TRBD2	.	TRBV5-4	TGTGCCAGCAGCTCGGGGACTAGTAATTACGAGCAGTACTTC	CASSSGTSNYEQYF
TRBJ1-1	.	.	TRBV11-3	TGTGCCAGCAGCTTAGGAGGGGGGGACACTGAAGCTTTCTTT	CASSLGGGDTEAFF
TRBJ1-3	.	once	TRBV18	TGTGCCAGCTCGGACAGCAGCTCTGGAAACACCATATATTTT	CASSDSSSGNTIYF
TRBJ2-7	TRBD1	.	TRBV2	TGTGCCAGCAGCCGGACAGGGGGCTCCTACGAGCAGTACTTC	CASSRTGGSYEQYF
TRBJ2-1	TRBD2	.	TRBV7-9	TGTGCCAGCAGCTCCGGGGGGGGCAATGAGCAGTTCTTC	CASSSGGGNEQFF
TRBJ2-5	.	.	TRBV15	TGTGCCACCAGCAGAGCCAGGGGGGATATTTCGACCCAGTACTTC	CATSRARGDISTQYF
TRBJ1-1	TRBD1	.	TRBV29-1	TGCAGCGTGGGACAGGGTCCTGTGGGGAACACTGAAGCTTTCTTT	CSVGQGPVGNTEAFF
TRBJ1-2	TRBD1	.	TRBV20-1	TGCAGTGCTAAGACAGGGAATGGCTACACCTTC	CSAKTGNGYTF
TRBJ1-1	TRBD1	once	TRBV18	TGTGCCAGCTCACCGGGACAGGGGGCTTTAACTGAAGCTTTCTTT	CASSPGQGALTEAFF
TRBJ2-1	.	.	TRBV10-1	TGCGCCAGCAGCCCAGGGTGGAGTAGCTCCTACAATGAGCAGTTCTTC	CASSPGWSSSYNEQFF
TRBJ2-1	TRBD2	.	TRBV11-3	TGTGCCAGCAGCTTGATCGCGGGGGGACTAGCCTACAATGAGCAGTTCTTC	CASSLIAGGLAYNEQFF
TRBJ1-2	.	.	TRBV7-2	TGTGCCAGCAGCCCCCAGAAGATGTGGGGCTACACCTTC	CASSPQKMWGYTF
TRBJ2-2	.	.	TRBV5-5	TGTGCCAGCAGCTTCCACTTCGGGGACACCGGGGAGCTGTTTTTT	CASSFHFGDTGELFF
TRBJ2-1	.	.	TRBV2	TGTGCCAGCAGTCCCCGCGGGGACTTCGACAATGAGCAGTTCTTC	CASSPRGDFDNEQFF
TRBJ2-5	.	once	TRBV5-4	TGTGCCAGCAGGCGGGACTTAGAAGAGACCCAGTACTTC	CASRRDLEETQYF
TRBJ2-3	.	once	TRBV27	TGTGCCAGCAACATTGGAGATACGCAGTATTTT	CASNIGDTQYF
TRBJ2-7	.	.	TRBV18	TGTGCCAGCTCACCACAGGCCGGGTTCGAGCAGTACTTC	CASSPQAGFEQYF
TRBJ2-5	TRBD2	.	TRBV28	TGTGCCAGCAGTCCAACTGGGACTAGCGGAGAGACCCAGTACTTC	CASSPTGTSGETQYF
TRBJ1-2	.	.	TRBV21-1	TGTGCCAGCAAAAACCTCGGAAAGGCAGGGGGCAACTATGGCTACACCTTC	CASKNLGKAGGNYGYTF
TRBJ2-1	TRBD2	.	TRBV5-4	TGTGCCAGCAGCCAGACCCCTAGCGGGGGCCTCCAAAGGGGGCAGTTCTTC	CASSQTPSGGLQRGQFF
TRBJ2-7	.	.	TRBV6-1	TGTGCCAGCAGCCATACAGGTATATCCGAGCAGTACTTC	CASSHTGISEQYF
TRBJ2-3	.	.	TRBV19	TGTGCCAGTGGGGCCCGGGATGGGGGGTTCACAGATACGCAGTATTTT	CASGARDGGFTDTQYF
TRBJ2-2	TRBD2	.	TRBV11-2	TGTGCCAGCAGCGCCTCGACAGGGACTAGCGGAGCGAACACCGGGGAGCTGTTTTTT	CASSASTGTSGANTGELFF
TRBJ2-5	TRBD2	.	TRBV5-4	TGTGCCAGCAGCCCCGCCCCGCGGGACGGGGGGAGGGAGACCCAGTACTTC	CASSPAPRDGGRETQYF
TRBJ2-7	.	.	TRBV2	TGTGCCAGCAGTGGGGGGCAGGGGTCCTTTAAATACGAGCAGTACTTC	CASSGGQGSFKYEQYF
TRBJ1-5	.	.	TRBV4-2	TGTGCCAGCAGCCAAGTTGGGGAGGGAACTCAGCCCCAGCATTTT	CASSQVGEGTQPQHF
TRBJ1-2	.	.	TRBV5-4	TGTGCCAGCAGGTTTGGAACAGCAAGAGGCTACACCTTC	CASRFGTARGYTF
TRBJ1-2	TRBD1	.	TRBV11-2	TGTGCCAGCAGCTTAAAAGGGGGCGTTAGTGGCTACACCTTC	CASSLKGGVSGYTF
TRBJ2-5	TRBD2	once	TRBV7-8	TGTGCCAGCAGTTGGACTAGCGGGGACTGGGAGACCCAGTACTTC	CASSWTSGDWETQYF
TRBJ1-2	.	.	TRBV19	TGTGCCAGTGTGGCTTTTGGCACCAGTAACTATGGCTACACCTTC	CASVAFGTSNYGYTF
TRBJ1-6	TRBD1	.	TRBV7-6	TGTGCCAGCAGCACCGGGACAGGGGGCTCTAGTGGATATAATTCACCCCTCCACTTT	CASSTGTGGSSGYNSPLHF
TRBJ2-7	.	.	TRBV14	TGTGCCAGCAGCGAGGGTAAGCTCGGGAGCTCCTACGAGCAGTACTTC	CASSEGKLGSSYEQYF
TRBJ2-3	.	.	TRBV7-8	TGTGCCAGCAGCTTCCAGGACAAGCAGTATTTT	CASSFQDKQYF
TRBJ2-7	.	.	TRBV6-1	TGTGCCAGCAGAGCGGAGGAGTCATCCTACGAGCAGTACTTC	CASRAEESSYEQYF
TRBJ1-2	.	.	TRBV5-4	TGTGCCAGCCAAGTGAGGGTCCGGGGCTACACCTTC	CASQVRVRGYTF
TRBJ2-1	TRBD2	.	TRBV7-3	TGTGCCAGCAGCTTAGCTAGCGGGAGATCTGGAAATGAGCAGTTCTTC	CASSLASGRSGNEQFF
TRBJ1-2	TRBD1	.	TRBV9	TGTGCCAGCAGCGTAGAAGGCTCGACAGGGGGAAAAAGCACCTTC	CASSVEGSTGGKSTF
TRBJ2-2	.	.	TRBV27	TGTGCCAGCAGTTGGGGTCTCCCGGGGTACCCGAACACCGGGGAGCTGTTTTTT	CASSWGLPGYPNTGELFF
TRBJ2-5	.	once	TRBV10-3	TGTGCCATCAGTGGGCAGCAAGAGACCCAGTACTTC	CAISGQQETQYF
TRBJ2-7	TRBD2	.	TRBV4-1	TGCGCCACTCTAAGCGGGAGTAACGAGCAGTACTTC	CATLSGSNEQYF
TRBJ2-7	TRBD2	.	TRBV7-2	TGTGCCAGCAGCGCTACGGCTAGCGGGGCCTACGAGCAGTACTTC	CASSATASGAYEQYF
TRBJ1-6	.	.	TRBV2	TGTGCCAGCATTGGGTTGGGGGCATCCTATAATTCACCCCTCCACTTT	CASIGLGASYNSPLHF
TRBJ2-5	.	.	TRBV5-1	TGCGCCAGCACTCAGCTCGGGGGTTCGGGAGAGACCCAGTACTTC	CASTQLGGSGETQYF
TRBJ2-5	TRBD2	.	TRBV5-1	TGCGCCAGCAGCGCGGGGGATAAAGAGACCCAGTACTTC	CASSAGDKETQYF
TRBJ2-7	.	once	TRBV6-1	TGTGCCAGCAGTGTCCGACAGAGCTCCTACGAGCAGTACTTC	CASSVRQSSYEQYF
TRBJ2-7	.	.	TRBV7-2	TGTGCCAGCAGCTTAGCGCCCGGTCCCTCCTACGAGCAGTACTTC	CASSLAPGPSYEQYF
TRBJ1-1	TRBD1	.	TRBV7-9	TGTGCCAGCAGTTATACAGGGGGAGTCACTGAAGCTTTCTTT	CASSYTGGVTEAFF
TRBJ2-6	.	.	TRBV30	TGTGCCTGGAGTGTACTTTGGTCTGGGGCCAACGTCCTGACTTTC	CAWSVLWSGANVLTF
TRBJ2-2	TRBD1	.	TRBV29-1	TGCAGCGTCCCAGACAGGGAATCGAACACCGGGGAGCTGTTTTTT	CSVPDRESNTGELFF
TRBJ2-1	TRBD2	.	TRBV11-2	TGTGCCAGCAGCTCGATTCGACTAGCGGGCGTGCGAGGTGAGCAGTTCTTC	CASSSIRLAGVRGEQFF
TRBJ1-2	TRBD1	.	TRBV4-2	TGTGCCAGCAGCCAGGGACAGGGGGCGTATGGCTACACCTTC	CASSQGQGAYGYTF